This T cell receptor (beta chain) was found in a study of T-cell memory formation after mild COVID-19. Study findings and constraints: Unconfirmed was the SARS-CoV-2 specificity of second-wave clones that peaked on day 37. A second wave expanding day 15 to 37 was CD4+-biased; contracting clones were balanced.

This clonotype came up many times. The antigen is undetermined. Germline CDR1 is MGHDK and CDR2 is SYGVNS. The CDR3 is made up of 15 amino acids. Trimming shortened V by 2 bases and J by 8 bases, and 15 bases separated the two germline ends. Amplification by 5'RACE using constant-segment primers produced TCR alpha and TCR beta cDNA libraries that carried sample barcodes and UMIs. One entry per CDR3 protein, called by TCRdb with MiXCR from the 5' RACE reads. Altogether hundreds of thousands of distinct CDR3 sequences are present, approximately 15% being singletons, with the ten largest covering 2.1%. Material: PBMCs or a T cell subset sorted from them (not recorded which). J is TRBJ1-4 and V is TRBV25-1; D might be TRBD1 (5 bases). This clonotype was obtained from an adult woman who had mild COVID-19 (a few samples of this study predate the infection). Cell type and time point are not known. CDR3 in amino acids: CASSEIRAGREKLFF. The CDR3 bases are TGTGCCAGCAGTGAAATCAGGGCTGGGAGAGAAAAACTGTTTTTT.